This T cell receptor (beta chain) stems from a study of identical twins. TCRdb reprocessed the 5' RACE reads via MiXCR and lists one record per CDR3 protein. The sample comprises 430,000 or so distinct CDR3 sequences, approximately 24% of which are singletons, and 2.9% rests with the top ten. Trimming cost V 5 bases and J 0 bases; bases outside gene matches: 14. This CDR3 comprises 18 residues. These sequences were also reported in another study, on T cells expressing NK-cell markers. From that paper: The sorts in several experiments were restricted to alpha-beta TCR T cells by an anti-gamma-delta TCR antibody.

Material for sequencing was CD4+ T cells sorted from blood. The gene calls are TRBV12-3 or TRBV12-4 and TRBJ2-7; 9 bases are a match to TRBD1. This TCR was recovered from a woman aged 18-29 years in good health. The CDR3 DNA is TGTGCCAGCAGTCCCGGGGCTGGGACAGGGCTCTTCTCCTACGAGCAGTACTTC. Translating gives CASSPGAGTGLFSYEQYF.